This TCR beta chain is from a study of neoadjuvant nivolumab and ipilimumab in lung cancer. Sequenced by immunoSEQ multiplex PCR; TCRdb stores in-frame clones only, minus some. The data contain around 30,000 clones, about 83% of them singletons. Study-wide results and limits: From pretherapy to surgery, tumor richness and clonality rose with dual therapy.

V lost 3 bases to trimming and J lost 6 bases, with 15 bases between them. CDR3 size: 14 residues. The germline gives CDR1 SGHNT, CDR2 YYREEE (reference sequence). As to this clone: The antigen remains unidentified.

The clonotype comes from an adult with non-small cell lung cancer. The J gene is TRBJ1-1, the V gene TRBV5-4; D possibly corresponds to TRBD1 (6 bases). This specimen consisted of tumor tissue, obtained after neoadjuvant nivolumab, alone or with ipilimumab, at or shortly before surgery. The CDR3 spells CASSWLGGAAEAFF. CDR3 DNA sequence: TGTGCCAGCAGCTGGTTGGGGGGGGCCGCTGAAGCTTTCTTT.